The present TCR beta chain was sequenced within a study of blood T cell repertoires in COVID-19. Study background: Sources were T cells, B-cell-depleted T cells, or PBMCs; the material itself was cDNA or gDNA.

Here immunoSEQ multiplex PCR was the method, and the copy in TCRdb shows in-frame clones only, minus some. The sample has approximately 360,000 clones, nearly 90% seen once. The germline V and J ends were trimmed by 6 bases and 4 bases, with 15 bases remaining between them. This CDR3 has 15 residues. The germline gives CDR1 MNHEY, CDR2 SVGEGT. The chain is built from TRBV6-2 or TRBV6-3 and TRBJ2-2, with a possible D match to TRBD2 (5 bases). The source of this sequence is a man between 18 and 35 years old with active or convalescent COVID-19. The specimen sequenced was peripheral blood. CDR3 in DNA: TGTGCCAGCAGCCTGCTCCTGGCGGGCACCGGGGAGCTGTTTTTT. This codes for CASSLLLAGTGELFF.